A selection of T cell receptor beta chains follows, all from one sample in a study of blood T cell repertoires in COVID-19. TCRdb's copy holds only in-frame clones and misses some; the assay was immunoSEQ multiplex PCR. The repertoire holds tens of thousands of clones, approximately 80% seen once, with 5.5% to 7.5% in the top ten. Sequencing was carried out using peripheral blood. These receptors all come from a man in his sixties with acute or convalescent COVID-19. The CDR3 runs from the conserved cysteine through the conserved F or W. The D gene is left open where the match is weak. Expanded clones are given a class, and other clones once, few, many or no size at all.

D gene	J gene	clone size	V gene	CDR3 DNA	CDR3 protein
NA	TRBJ2-7	NA	TRBV20-1	TGCAGTGCTAGTAATCGTCTCCGCGGGTGGGAGCAGTACTTC	CSASNRLRGWEQYF
TRBD1	TRBJ1-2	NA	TRBV25-1	TGTGCCAGCAGCTACAGGGGGAACCTTGGCTACACCTTC	CASSYRGNLGYTF
TRBD1	TRBJ1-2	NA	TRBV9	TGTGCCAGCACCCGTGATGGGACAGGGGGTTTCGATGGCTACACCTTC	CASTRDGTGGFDGYTF
TRBD1	TRBJ1-1	NA	TRBV28	TGTGCCAGCAGTACCCGGACAGGGCGGAACACTGAAGCTTTCTTT	CASSTRTGRNTEAFF
NA	TRBJ2-7	few	TRBV12-3/TRBV12-4	TGTGCCAGCAGTTTCGCCTACGAGCAGTACTTC	CASSFAYEQYF
TRBD1	TRBJ1-2	NA	TRBV29-1	TGCAGCGTATCGACAGGGGATCGGGGCTACACCTTC	CSVSTGDRGYTF
NA	TRBJ1-2	NA	TRBV4-1	TGCGCCAGCAGCCAAGATACTACCTATGGCTACACCTTC	CASSQDTTYGYTF
TRBD2	TRBJ2-5	NA	TRBV6-4	TGTGCCAGCAGTGGAGGACTAGCATTAGAGACCCAGTACTTC	CASSGGLALETQYF
TRBD1	TRBJ1-1	few	TRBV6-5	TGTGCCAGCAGAGCCAGAAAACAGGGGCCTGAAGCTTTCTTT	CASRARKQGPEAFF
NA	TRBJ1-1	few	TRBV7-9	TGTGCCAGCAGCTTGCACAGAAGTACATCGAACACTGAAGCTTTCTTT	CASSLHRSTSNTEAFF
NA	TRBJ1-5	NA	TRBV6-1	TGTGCCAGCAGCGAAGGACGGGGTCAGCCCCAGCATTTT	CASSEGRGQPQHF
TRBD2	TRBJ2-5	once	TRBV10-1	TGCGCCAGCAGTGAGTGCCAGCGGGGGGGCCGATCGGAGACCCAGTACTTC	CASSECQRGGRSETQYF
TRBD1	TRBJ1-1	once	TRBV10-3	TGTGCCATCAGGGGACAGTCGAACACTGAAGCTTTCTTT	CAIRGQSNTEAFF
NA	TRBJ2-7	NA	TRBV3-1/TRBV3-2	TGTGCCAGCAGCCAAGTCGCCTCGCGGGGGACCGGGGGGCCGCAGTACTTC	CASSQVASRGTGGPQYF
NA	TRBJ2-1	NA	TRBV15	TGTGCCACCAAACAGGGTTTATACAATGAGCAGTTCTTC	CATKQGLYNEQFF
NA	TRBJ1-6	once	TRBV7-3	TGTGCCAGCAGCTTACAACCTAGGGGTTATAATTCACCCCTCCACTTT	CASSLQPRGYNSPLHF
NA	TRBJ1-6	NA	TRBV19	TGTGCCAGTAGTATAGAGCAGGGGTTCTATTCACCCCTCCACTTT	CASSIEQGFYSPLHF
NA	TRBJ1-6	NA	TRBV19	TGTGCCAGTAGTAGGGGAGGCCGGGGCTCCTATAATTCACCCCTCCACTTT	CASSRGGRGSYNSPLHF
NA	TRBJ1-5	NA	TRBV7-2	TGTGCCAGCAGCTTGACAGTCGCACATAGCAATCAGCCCCAGCATTTT	CASSLTVAHSNQPQHF
NA	TRBJ1-3	few	TRBV28	TGTGCCAGCAATAGGGGAAGCTCTGGAAACACCATATATTTT	CASNRGSSGNTIYF
NA	TRBJ2-7	NA	TRBV5-4	TGTGCCAGCAGCTTGGGTCGCTCCTACGAGCAGTACTTC	CASSLGRSYEQYF
TRBD1	TRBJ1-1	NA	TRBV9	TGTGCCAGCAGCACCATGACAGGGGGAGGCACTGAAGCTTTCTTT	CASSTMTGGGTEAFF
TRBD2	TRBJ2-2	NA	TRBV5-4	TGTGCCAGCAGCTCGGGTATACTGGGACTAGGGGACACCGGGGAGCTGTTTTTT	CASSSGILGLGDTGELFF
NA	TRBJ1-1	NA	TRBV7-8	TGTGCCAGCAGCTTGGGGCGGACTGAAGCTTTCTTT	CASSLGRTEAFF
NA	TRBJ1-1	NA	TRBV9	TGTGCCAGCAGCGCCAGGGTTACTGGGGACACTGAAGCTTTCTTT	CASSARVTGDTEAFF
TRBD1	TRBJ1-4	once	TRBV7-8	TGTGCCAGCAGCCGGACAGGGCAGGTCGGGGGTGAAAAACTGTTTTTT	CASSRTGQVGGEKLFF
NA	TRBJ1-6	NA	TRBV7-9	TGTGCCAGCAGTCCCCGGGACTTGAAATCACCCCTCCACTTT	CASSPRDLKSPLHF
NA	TRBJ1-1	NA	TRBV19	TGTGCCAGTCGCCACTCCCGCAGGCAGAACACTGAAGCTTTCTTT	CASRHSRRQNTEAFF
NA	TRBJ1-1	few	TRBV29-1	TGCAGCACTCGGGTAGTTATGAACACTGAAGCTTTCTTT	CSTRVVMNTEAFF
NA	TRBJ2-3	few	TRBV5-6	TGTGCCAGCAGCGGTTATTCTGGGACTAGCACAGATACGCAGTATTTT	CASSGYSGTSTDTQYF
NA	TRBJ1-2	NA	TRBV11-1	TGTGCCAGCAGCTTCAGGGGCGGCTACACCTTC	CASSFRGGYTF
TRBD1	TRBJ1-6	NA	TRBV2	TGTGCCGGGGAAAGGACAGGGAATTCACCCCTCCACTTT	CAGERTGNSPLHF
TRBD2	TRBJ2-7	NA	TRBV9	TGTGCCAGCAGCATGTTTGCGGGAGTAGCGGGGGGCTCTTTAGGTTACGAGCAGTACTTC	CASSMFAGVAGGSLGYEQYF
TRBD2	TRBJ2-3	NA	TRBV18	TGTGCCAGCTCGACGACTAGCGGGGCTTTCACAGATACGCAGTATTTT	CASSTTSGAFTDTQYF
NA	TRBJ2-1	once	TRBV11-2	TGTGCCAGCAGCCCCAGGGTACGAAGCTCCTACAATGAGCAGTTCTTC	CASSPRVRSSYNEQFF
TRBD2	TRBJ2-7	NA	TRBV2	TGTGCCAGCAGACGCGGGGGGGCAGGGGAGCAGTACTTC	CASRRGGAGEQYF
NA	TRBJ1-2	NA	TRBV7-2	TGTGCCAGCACTTTTGGACCGGGAGATTATGGCTACACCTTC	CASTFGPGDYGYTF
TRBD1	TRBJ2-4	NA	TRBV28	TGTGCCAGCAGTGTCTACAGGGGATTAGCCAAAAACATTCAGTACTTC	CASSVYRGLAKNIQYF
NA	TRBJ1-6	NA	TRBV5-1	TGCGCCAGCTCAGGGGCTTCCTATAATTCACCCCTCCACTTT	CASSGASYNSPLHF
TRBD2	TRBJ2-1	NA	TRBV5-1	TGCGCCACCAAAATATCCGGGACCACGCGGGAGGAGCAGTTCTTC	CATKISGTTREEQFF
TRBD1	TRBJ1-3	few	TRBV2	TGTGCCAGCAGCGCGGGACAGGGCAACTCTGGAAACACCATATATTTT	CASSAGQGNSGNTIYF
NA	TRBJ2-3	NA	TRBV2	TGTGCCAGCGGGGAGAGGCGGGCTAGCACAGATACGCAGTATTTT	CASGERRASTDTQYF
NA	TRBJ2-1	NA	TRBV29-1	TGCAGCGTTGAAGTGGCTGGGAGAGAGCAGTTCTTC	CSVEVAGREQFF
NA	TRBJ1-1	NA	TRBV27	TGTGCCAGCAGTCGAAAACAGGGGAACACTGAAGCTTTCTTT	CASSRKQGNTEAFF
TRBD2	TRBJ2-1	NA	TRBV7-9	TGTGCCAGCAGGGAAAGGACTAGCGGATACAATGAGCAGTTCTTC	CASRERTSGYNEQFF
NA	TRBJ1-6	few	TRBV14	TGTGCCAGCAGCCGACACGGAGTTCAGGGATATCTTAATTCACCCCTCCACTTT	CASSRHGVQGYLNSPLHF
NA	TRBJ2-7	NA	TRBV18	TGTGCCAGCTCACCCCCTGGCCCCTACGAGCAGTACTTC	CASSPPGPYEQYF
TRBD2	TRBJ2-5	NA	TRBV5-1	TGCGCCCGCAGCCCGGGGGGGGCGGCAATTGGTGAGACCCAGTACTTC	CARSPGGAAIGETQYF
NA	TRBJ2-1	NA	TRBV7-9	TGTGCCAGCAGCTTAGTCTCCAGGCAGGGATTTGAGCAGTTCTTC	CASSLVSRQGFEQFF
TRBD1	TRBJ1-1	NA	TRBV30	TGTGCCTGGAGGACAGGGGTAAACACTGAAGCTTTCTTT	CAWRTGVNTEAFF
NA	TRBJ2-4	once	TRBV6-5	TGTGCCAGCAGTTACTCGAGCAGGGGAGCCAAAAACATTCAGTACTTC	CASSYSSRGAKNIQYF
NA	TRBJ2-3	NA	TRBV11-2	TGTGCCAGCAGCTTCTGGGGCCGGGGGAGCACAGATACGCAGTATTTT	CASSFWGRGSTDTQYF
TRBD1	TRBJ1-3	NA	TRBV4-1	TGCGCCAGCAGCCAAGAAGGGGGCAGCCAAGTCGGAAACACCATATATTTT	CASSQEGGSQVGNTIYF
NA	TRBJ2-5	NA	TRBV28	TGTGCCAGCTATCAGCGAGGAGCTATACAAGAGACCCAGTACTTC	CASYQRGAIQETQYF
TRBD2	TRBJ2-2	few	TRBV28	TGTGCCAGCACCCGAGCGGGGAAGGGCACCGGGGAGCTGTTTTTT	CASTRAGKGTGELFF
TRBD1	TRBJ2-5	NA	TRBV5-4	TGTGCCAGCAGCCAGGGACAGGGGGAAGAGACCCAGTACTTC	CASSQGQGEETQYF
TRBD1	TRBJ2-2	NA	TRBV5-1	TGCGCCAGCAGGGCAGGGGGCCGAACAGGCGGGGAGCTGTTTTTT	CASRAGGRTGGELFF